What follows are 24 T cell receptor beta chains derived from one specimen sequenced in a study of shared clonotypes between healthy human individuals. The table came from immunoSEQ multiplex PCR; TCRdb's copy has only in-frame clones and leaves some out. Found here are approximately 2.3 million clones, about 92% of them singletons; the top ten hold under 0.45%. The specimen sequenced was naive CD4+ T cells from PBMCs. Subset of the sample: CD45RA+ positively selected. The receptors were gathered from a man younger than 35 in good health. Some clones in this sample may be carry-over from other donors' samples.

CDR3 DNA: TGTGCCTGGAGTGTTGGCCTGAACACCGGGGAGCTGTTTTTT. It translates to CAWSVGLNTGELFF. The V call is TRBV30, the J call TRBJ2-2; D is unresolved. CDR3 length equals 14 residues. Germline CDR1 and CDR2: GTSNPN and SVGIG (reference sequence). The V end lost 0 bases, the J end lost 1 base, and 6 bases lay between the germline ends.

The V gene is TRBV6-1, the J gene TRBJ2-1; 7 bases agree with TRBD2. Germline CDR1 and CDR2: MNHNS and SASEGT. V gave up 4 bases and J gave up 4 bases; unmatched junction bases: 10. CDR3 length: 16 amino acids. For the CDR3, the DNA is TGTGCCAGCAGTGGGGAGGGACTGGGGACTTACAATGAGCAGTTCTTC. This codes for CASSGEGLGTYNEQFF.

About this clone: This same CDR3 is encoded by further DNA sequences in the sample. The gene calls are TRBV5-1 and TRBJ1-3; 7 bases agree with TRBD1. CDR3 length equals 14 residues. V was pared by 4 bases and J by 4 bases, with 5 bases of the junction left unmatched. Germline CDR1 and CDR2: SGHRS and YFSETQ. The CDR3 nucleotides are TGCGCCAGCAGCCCCGGGACAGAGGGAAACACCATATATTTT. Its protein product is CASSPGTEGNTIYF. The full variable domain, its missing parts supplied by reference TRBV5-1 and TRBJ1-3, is KAGVTQTPRYLIKTRGQQVTLSCSPISGHRSVSWYQQTPGQGLQFLFEYFSETQRNKGNFPGRFSGRQFSNSRSEMNVSTLELGDSALYLCASSPGTEGNTIYFGEGSWLTVV.

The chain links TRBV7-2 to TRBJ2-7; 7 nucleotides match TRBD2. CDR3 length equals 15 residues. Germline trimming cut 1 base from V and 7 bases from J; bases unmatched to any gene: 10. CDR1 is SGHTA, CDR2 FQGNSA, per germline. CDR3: CASSLGSAGDGEQYF. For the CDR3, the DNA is TGTGCCAGCAGCTTAGGTTCGGCGGGAGATGGGGAGCAGTACTTC.

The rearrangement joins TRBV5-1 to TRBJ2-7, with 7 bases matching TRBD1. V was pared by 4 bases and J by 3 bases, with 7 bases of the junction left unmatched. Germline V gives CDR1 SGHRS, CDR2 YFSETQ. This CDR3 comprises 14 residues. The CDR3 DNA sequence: TGCGCCAGCAGCCTACAGGGACAGCTCTACGAGCAGTACTTC. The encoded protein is CASSLQGQLYEQYF.

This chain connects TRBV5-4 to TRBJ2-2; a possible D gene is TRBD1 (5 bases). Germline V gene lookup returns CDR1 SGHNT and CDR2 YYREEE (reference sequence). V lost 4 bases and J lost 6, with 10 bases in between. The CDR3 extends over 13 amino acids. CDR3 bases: TGTGCCAGCAGCGGGGCGCAGGCCGGGGAGCTGTTTTTT. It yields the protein CASSGAQAGELFF.

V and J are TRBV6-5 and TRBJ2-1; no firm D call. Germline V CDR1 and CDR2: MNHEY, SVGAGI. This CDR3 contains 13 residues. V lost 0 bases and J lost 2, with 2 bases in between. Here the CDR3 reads CASSYSTYNEQFF. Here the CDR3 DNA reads TGTGCCAGCAGTTACTCGACCTACAATGAGCAGTTCTTC.

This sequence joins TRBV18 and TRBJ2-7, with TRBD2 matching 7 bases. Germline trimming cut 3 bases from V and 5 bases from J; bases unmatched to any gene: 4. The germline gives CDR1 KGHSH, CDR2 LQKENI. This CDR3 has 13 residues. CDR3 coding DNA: TGTGCCAGCTCACCCGGGGGGTCCCACGAGCAGTACTTC. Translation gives CASSPGGSHEQYF.

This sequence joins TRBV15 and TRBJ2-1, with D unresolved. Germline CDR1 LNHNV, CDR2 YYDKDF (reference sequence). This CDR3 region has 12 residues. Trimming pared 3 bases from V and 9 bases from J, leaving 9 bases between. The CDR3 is CATSRGKGEQFF. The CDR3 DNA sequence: TGTGCCACCAGCAGGGGAAAGGGTGAGCAGTTCTTC.

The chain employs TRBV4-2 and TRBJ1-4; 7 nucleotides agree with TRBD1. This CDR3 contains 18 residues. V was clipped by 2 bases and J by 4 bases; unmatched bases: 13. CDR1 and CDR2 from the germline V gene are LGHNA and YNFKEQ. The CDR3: CASSQPGRPGGINEKLFF. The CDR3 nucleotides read TGTGCCAGCAGCCAACCAGGAAGGCCAGGGGGGATTAATGAAAAACTGTTTTTT.

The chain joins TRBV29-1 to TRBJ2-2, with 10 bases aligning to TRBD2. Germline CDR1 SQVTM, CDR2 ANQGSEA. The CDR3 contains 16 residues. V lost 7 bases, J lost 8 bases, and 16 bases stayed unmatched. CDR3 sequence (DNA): TGCAGCGCCAAACTAGATAGCGGGAGGTATAGGGGGGAGCTGTTTTTT. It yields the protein CSAKLDSGRYRGELFF.

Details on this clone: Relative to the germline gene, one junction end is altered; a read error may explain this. The CDR3 DNA reads as TGTGCCAGCAGCCTAGATTCGGCCTACGAGCAGTACTTC. Translated, it gives CASSLDSAYEQYF. The gene calls are TRBV11-2 and TRBJ2-7, with D uncertain. The CDR3 has 13 residues. Germline assignment: CDR1 SGHAT and CDR2 FQNNGV.

CDR3 bases: TGTGCCTGGAGTGACGGGATTCAAGAGACCCAGTACTTC. Residues: CAWSDGIQETQYF. The chain uses TRBV30 and TRBJ2-5, with D possibly matching TRBD2 (5 bases). Per the germline V gene, CDR1 is GTSNPN and CDR2 is SVGIG (reference sequence). CDR3 length: 13 amino acids. Trimming shortened V by 1 base and J by 2 bases, and 8 bases separated the two germline ends. Full variable domain (rest looked up from reference TRBV30 and TRBJ2-5): SQTIHQWPATLVQPVGSPLSLECTVEGTSNPNLYWYRQAAGRGLQLLFYSVGIGQISSEVPQNLSASRPQDRQFILSSKKLLLSDSGFYLCAWSDGIQETQYFGPGTRLLVL.

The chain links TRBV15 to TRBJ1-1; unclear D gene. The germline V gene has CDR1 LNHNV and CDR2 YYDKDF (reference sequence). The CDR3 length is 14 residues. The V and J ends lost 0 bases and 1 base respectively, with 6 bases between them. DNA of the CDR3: TGTGCCACCAGCAGAGATCCCGGGAACACTGAAGCTTTCTTT. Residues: CATSRDPGNTEAFF. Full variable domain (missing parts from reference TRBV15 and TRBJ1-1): DAMVIQNPRYQVTQFGKPVTLSCSQTLNHNVMYWYQQKSSQAPKLLFHYYDKDFNNEADTPDNFQSRRPNTSFCFLDIRSPGLGDTAMYLCATSRDPGNTEAFFGQGTRLTVV.

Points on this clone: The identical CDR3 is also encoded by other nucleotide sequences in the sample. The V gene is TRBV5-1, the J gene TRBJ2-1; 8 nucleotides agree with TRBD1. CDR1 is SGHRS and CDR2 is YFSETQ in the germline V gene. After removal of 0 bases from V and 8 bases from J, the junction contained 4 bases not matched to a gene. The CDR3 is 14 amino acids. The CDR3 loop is CASSLVDRGDEQFF. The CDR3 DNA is TGCGCCAGCAGCTTGGTAGACAGGGGCGATGAGCAGTTCTTC.

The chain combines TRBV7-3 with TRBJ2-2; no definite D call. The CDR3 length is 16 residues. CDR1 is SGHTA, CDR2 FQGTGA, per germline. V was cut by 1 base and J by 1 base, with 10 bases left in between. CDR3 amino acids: CASSLMPRQNTGELFF. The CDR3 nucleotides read TGTGCCAGCAGCTTAATGCCAAGACAGAACACCGGGGAGCTGTTTTTT.

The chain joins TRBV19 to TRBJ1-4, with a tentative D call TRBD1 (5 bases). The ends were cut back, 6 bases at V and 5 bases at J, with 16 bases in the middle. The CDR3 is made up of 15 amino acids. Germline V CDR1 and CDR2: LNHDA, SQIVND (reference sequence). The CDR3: CASSSGQGPNEKLFF. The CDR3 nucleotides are TGTGCCAGTAGCTCTGGGCAGGGACCGAATGAAAAACTGTTTTTT.

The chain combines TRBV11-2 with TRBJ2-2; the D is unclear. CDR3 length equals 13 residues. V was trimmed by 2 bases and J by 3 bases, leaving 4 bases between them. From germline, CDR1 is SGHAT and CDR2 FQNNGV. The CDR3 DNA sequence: TGTGCCAGCAGCTTACGGGACACCGGGGAGCTGTTTTTT. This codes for CASSLRDTGELFF. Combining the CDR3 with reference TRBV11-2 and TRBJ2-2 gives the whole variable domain EAGVAQSPRYKIIEKRQSVAFWCNPISGHATLYWYQQILGQGPKLLIQFQNNGVVDDSQLPKDRFSAERLKGVDSTLKIQPAKLEDSAVYLCASSLRDTGELFFGEGSRLTVL.

The CDR3 region has the DNA TGTGCCAGCAGTTTTATCGGGGGGCGGAACGAGCAGTACTTC. It specifies CASSFIGGRNEQYF. The chain joins TRBV28 to TRBJ2-7; a possible D gene is TRBD2 (7 bases). This CDR3 comprises 14 residues. V lost 3 bases, J lost 5 bases, and 14 bases lay in between. CDR1 MDHEN and CDR2 SYDVKM come from the germline V gene.

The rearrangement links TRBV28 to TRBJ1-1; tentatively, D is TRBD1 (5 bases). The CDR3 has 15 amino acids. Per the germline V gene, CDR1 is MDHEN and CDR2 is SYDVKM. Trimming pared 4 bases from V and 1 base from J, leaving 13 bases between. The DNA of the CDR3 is TGTGCCAGCAGTTCCCTCGGGGGAGGGAACACTGAAGCTTTCTTT. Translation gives CASSSLGGGNTEAFF.

The CDR3 DNA follows: TGTGCCAGCAGCTTAGGACTCCTGGGGGCGAGCACAGATACGCAGTATTTT. Its translation is CASSLGLLGASTDTQYF. The chain is built from TRBV7-8 and TRBJ2-3, with D perhaps matching TRBD1 (6 bases). CDR1 and CDR2 (germline): SGHVS, FQNEAQ. CDR3 length: 17 amino acids. The germline V and J ends were trimmed by 1 base and 0 bases, with 14 bases remaining between them.

The CDR3 sequence: CSVRDRGNYGYTF. In DNA form, the CDR3 reads TGCAGCGTTCGGGACAGGGGGAATTATGGCTACACCTTC. The chain has TRBV29-1 and TRBJ1-2; the match to TRBD1 covers 11 bases. The germline V gene encodes CDR1 SQVTM and CDR2 ANQGSEA. CDR3 length: 13 residues. V lost 5 bases to trimming and J lost 5 bases; unmatched junction nucleotides: 4.

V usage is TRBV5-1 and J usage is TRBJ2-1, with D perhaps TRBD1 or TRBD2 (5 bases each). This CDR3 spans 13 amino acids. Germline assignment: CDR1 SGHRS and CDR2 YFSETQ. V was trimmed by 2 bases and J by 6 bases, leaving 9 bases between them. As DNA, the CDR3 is TGCGCCAGCAGCTTTACTAGGGGCAATGAGCAGTTCTTC. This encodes CASSFTRGNEQFF.

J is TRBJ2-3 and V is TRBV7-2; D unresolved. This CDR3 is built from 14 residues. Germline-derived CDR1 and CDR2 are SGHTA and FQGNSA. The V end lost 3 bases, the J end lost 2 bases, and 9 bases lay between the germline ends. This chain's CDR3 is CASSFRGTTDTQYF. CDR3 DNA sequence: TGTGCCAGCAGCTTCCGCGGAACCACAGATACGCAGTATTTT.